These 30 T cell receptor beta chains were all obtained from the same sample, sequenced in a study of T cell responses to AZD1222 COVID-19 vaccine. Sequenced by immunoSEQ multiplex PCR; TCRdb stores in-frame clones only, minus some. Of around 120,000 clones listed, under 95% are singletons. The source was peripheral blood, collected 28 days after the second AZD1222 dose. The receptors here all came from an adult who received the AZD1222 COVID-19 vaccine.

The chain has TRBV12-3 or TRBV12-4 and TRBJ2-4, with a tentative D call TRBD2 (5 bases). V was cut by 3 bases and J by 8 bases, with 8 bases left in between. CDR3 length: 12 amino acids. The CDR3 sequence: CASSFRGDIQYF. The DNA of the CDR3 is TGTGCCAGCAGTTTTCGGGGAGACATTCAGTACTTC.

This clone was counted between two and nine times. In DNA, the CDR3 is TGCGCCAGCCAGGGGGCGGATAACTATGGCTACACCTTC. It yields the protein CASQGADNYGYTF. J is TRBJ1-2 and V is TRBV4-1, with 8 bases aligning to TRBD1. J was trimmed by 1 base and V by 8 bases; bases with no gene match: 3. This CDR3 has 13 amino acids. The germline V gene encodes CDR1 MGHRA and CDR2 YSYEKL.

The chain uses TRBV28 and TRBJ1-2; D is unclear. Trimming removed 4 bases from V and 4 bases from J, with 16 bases in between. The CDR3 length is 15 residues. In germline, CDR1 is MDHEN, CDR2 SYDVKM. CDR3 protein: CASSSPRQRGYGYTF. CDR3 coding DNA: TGTGCCAGCAGTTCCCCCCGCCAACGGGGCTATGGCTACACCTTC.

The chain is built from TRBV18 and TRBJ2-2; perhaps TRBD2 as D (6 bases). The V end lost 2 bases, the J end lost 3 bases, and 13 bases lay between the germline ends. This CDR3 has 16 amino acids. Germline V gives CDR1 KGHSH, CDR2 LQKENI. This CDR3 reads CASSPIPGVDTGELFF. CDR3 DNA: TGTGCCAGCTCACCAATTCCGGGGGTCGACACCGGGGAGCTGTTTTTT. The variable domain in full, completed from reference TRBV18 and TRBJ2-2, reads NAGVMQNPRHLVRRRGQEARLRCSPMKGHSHVYWYRQLPEEGLKFMVYLQKENIIDESGMPKERFSAEFPKEGPSILRIQQVVRGDSAAYFCASSPIPGVDTGELFFGEGSRLTVL.

This clone has just one count. The chain uses TRBV7-9 and TRBJ2-1; D gene ambiguous. The V gene's germline CDR1 is SEHNR and CDR2 FQNEAQ (reference sequence). Trimming took 1 base from V and 15 from J, leaving 10 bases between them. The CDR3 extends over 11 amino acids. This CDR3 reads CASSLEAPRFF. The CDR3 region has the DNA TGTGCCAGCAGCTTAGAGGCTCCGCGGTTCTTC.

The chain is built from TRBV3-1 (or the pseudogene TRBV3-2) and TRBJ2-2, with a weak D call TRBD2 (6 bases). CDR1 LGHDT and CDR2 YNNKEL come from the germline V gene (reference sequence). The V and J ends lost 4 bases and 3 bases respectively, with 24 bases between them. There are 19 residues in the CDR3. The CDR3: CASSRSGGMARRDTGELFF. The CDR3 nucleotides are TGTGCCAGCAGCCGATCAGGCGGGATGGCGCGGAGGGACACCGGGGAGCTGTTTTTT.

This chain connects TRBV5-1 to TRBJ1-4, with 7 bases lining up with TRBD1. CDR3 length: 14 amino acids. Trimming removed 7 bases from V and 0 bases from J; junction bases left unmatched: 3. Germline V gene data show CDR1 as SGHRS and CDR2 as YFSETQ. For the CDR3, the DNA is TGCGCCAGCGGACAGGCTGCAACTAATGAAAAACTGTTTTTT. Translated, it gives CASGQAATNEKLFF.

This clone was found once. This chain uses TRBV28 with TRBJ2-2, with D maybe TRBD2 (5 bases). This CDR3 is built from 16 residues. From germline, CDR1 is MDHEN and CDR2 SYDVKM. V was clipped by 3 bases and J by 7 bases, with 18 bases between them. The DNA of the CDR3 is TGTGCCAGCAGTTTTCGGCCTGGACGGGGAATCGGGGAGCTGTTTTTT. The encoded protein is CASSFRPGRGIGELFF.

The CDR3 sequence is CASSSGTSGRNEQFF. The CDR3 bases are TGTGCCAGCAGCTCCGGGACTAGCGGGAGAAATGAGCAGTTCTTC. The chain links TRBV7-7 to TRBJ2-1; 14 positions agree with TRBD2. This CDR3 spans 15 amino acids. V dropped 4 bases and J dropped 7; count of bases not matched to a gene: 3. Germline CDR1 is SSHAT and CDR2 is FNYEAQ (reference sequence). The complete variable domain, with remaining parts taken from reference TRBV7-7 and TRBJ2-1, reads GAGVSQSPRYKVTKRGQDVTLRCDPISSHATLYWYQQALGQGPEFLTYFNYEAQPDKSGLPSDRFSAERPEGSISTLTIQRTEQRDSAMYRCASSSGTSGRNEQFFGPGTRLTVL.

The chain couples TRBV6-4 to TRBJ2-5; either TRBD1 or TRBD2 may fit D (5 bases each). Germline V lookup: CDR1 MRHNA, CDR2 SNTAGT. The V gene lost 2 bases and the J gene lost 5 bases, with 18 bases spanning the gap. This CDR3 has 16 amino acids. The CDR3 here is CASSDPQGDSAETQYF. The CDR3 bases are TGTGCCAGCAGTGACCCTCAGGGAGACTCCGCTGAGACCCAGTACTTC.

The gene calls are TRBV6-2 or TRBV6-3 and TRBJ1-2; 8 bases fit TRBD1. Germline V gene sequence: CDR1 MNHEY, CDR2 SVGEGT. The trim removed 2 bases at V and 3 bases at J, leaving 2 bases unmatched. CDR3 length: 14 residues. The CDR3 sequence is CASSYQGADYGYTF. CDR3 coding DNA: TGTGCCAGCAGTTACCAGGGGGCAGACTATGGCTACACCTTC.

With respect to this clone: The junction departs from the called germline gene at one end, perhaps through a read error. J is TRBJ2-3 and V is TRBV7-7; the D gene is possibly TRBD2 (6 bases). The CDR3 runs to 14 residues. The germline V gene has CDR1 SSHAT and CDR2 FNYEAQ (reference sequence). CDR3 sequence: CASSLGGIADTQYF. Here the CDR3 DNA reads TGTGCTAGCAGCTTAGGAGGGATCGCAGATACGCAGTATTTT.

V is TRBV2 and J is TRBJ2-5; 9 bases agree with TRBD1. V shed 8 bases, J shed 3 bases, and the junction held 7 bases outside the gene matches. The CDR3 totals 14 residues. Per the germline V gene, CDR1 is SNHLY and CDR2 is FYNNEI. DNA of the CDR3: TGTGCCAGCCCCTTCGGGACAGGGAAAGAGACCCAGTACTTC. Protein: CASPFGTGKETQYF.

This chain links TRBV27 with TRBJ2-6, with unresolved D. The V gene lost 2 bases and the J gene lost 4 bases, with 6 bases spanning the gap. CDR1 is MNHEY, CDR2 SMNVEV, per germline (reference sequence). This CDR3 comprises 14 residues. CDR3: CASSLSSGANVLTF. The CDR3 DNA reads TGTGCCAGCAGTTTAAGCTCCGGGGCCAACGTCCTGACTTTC.

This clone has only one observation. This rearrangement joins TRBV4-2 to TRBJ1-2; D gene unclear. There are 13 residues in the CDR3. Germline CDR1 reads LGHNA; CDR2 reads YNFKEQ. The V and J ends lost 1 base and 8 bases respectively, with 11 bases between them. CDR3 protein: CASSQGALGGYTF. DNA for the CDR3: TGTGCCAGCAGCCAAGGGGCCTTGGGGGGCTACACCTTC.

The V call is TRBV2, the J call TRBJ2-2; D assignment may be TRBD1 or TRBD2 (5 bases each). The germline V and J ends were trimmed by 7 bases and 7 bases, with 28 bases remaining between them. CDR3 length equals 18 residues. CDR1 is SNHLY and CDR2 is FYNNEI in the germline V gene. The CDR3 DNA is TGTGCCAGCACCCCAAGGGTTGGACTGGGGCCAACCATCGGGGAGCTGTTTTTT. The encoded protein is CASTPRVGLGPTIGELFF.

This clone occurred once. The rearrangement joins TRBV29-1 to TRBJ2-3; 9 bases are a match to TRBD2. CDR1 is SQVTM and CDR2 is ANQGSEA in the germline V gene. This CDR3 is 16 amino acids long. V was clipped by 7 bases and J by 4 bases; unmatched bases: 15. The CDR3 DNA reads as TGCAGCGCTGGGCGGGGGGGGCTAAGTGTCGCAGATACGCAGTATTTT. Translation gives CSAGRGGLSVADTQYF.

This sequence joins TRBV4-3 and TRBJ1-3; possibly TRBD1 for D (6 bases). This CDR3 contains 16 residues. Germline V gene data show CDR1 as LGHNA and CDR2 as YSLEER. V was pared by 0 bases and J by 0 bases, with 9 bases between. CDR3 nucleotide sequence: TGCGCCAGCAGCCAAGAGGGGGCGGGCTCTGGAAACACCATATATTTT. It is translated as CASSQEGAGSGNTIYF.

V and J are TRBV6-5 and TRBJ2-7; possibly TRBD2 for D (6 bases). The CDR3 consists of 12 residues. Germline assignment: CDR1 MNHEY and CDR2 SVGAGI. The V end lost 6 bases, the J end lost 11 bases, and 17 bases lay between the germline ends. The CDR3 DNA reads TGTGCCAGCAGAAAGGGACTGCAGACGGAGTACTTC. Protein: CASRKGLQTEYF.

The rearrangement joins TRBV6-5 to TRBJ2-7, with 12 positions matching TRBD2. CDR1 and CDR2 from the germline V gene are MNHEY and SVGAGI. The CDR3 length is 15 residues. Trimming took 4 bases from V and 4 from J; bases not matched to a gene: 5. Here the CDR3 reads CASSSSSGGVYEQYF. CDR3 sequence (DNA): TGTGCCAGCAGTTCGTCTAGCGGGGGGGTATACGAGCAGTACTTC.

The chain uses TRBV7-9 and TRBJ2-2, with TRBD1 matching 8 bases. The V gene's germline CDR1 is SEHNR and CDR2 FQNEAQ (reference sequence). V was clipped by 5 bases and J by 6 bases; unmatched bases: 14. This CDR3 spans 17 amino acids. CDR3 DNA sequence: TGTGCCAGCAGCCCCCTAGCAGGGACAGGAAAGGCCGGGGAGCTGTTTTTT. Translating it yields CASSPLAGTGKAGELFF.

The rearrangement joins TRBV6-2 or TRBV6-3 to TRBJ2-2; the match to TRBD2 covers 8 bases. After removal of 1 base from V and 5 bases from J, the junction contained 9 bases not matched to a gene. Per germline, CDR1 MNHEY and CDR2 SVGEGT. This CDR3 is built from 17 residues. DNA for the CDR3: TGTGCCAGCAGTTACTTTACGGGAGGGGGTGCAACCGGGGAGCTGTTTTTT. This codes for CASSYFTGGGATGELFF.

This chain uses TRBV29-1 with TRBJ1-6; maybe TRBD1 (5 bases). Trimming removed 4 bases from V and 6 bases from J, with 10 bases in between. There are 13 residues in the CDR3. Germline V gives CDR1 SQVTM, CDR2 ANQGSEA. This CDR3 reads CSVARDANSPLHF. The CDR3 bases are TGCAGCGTTGCGCGGGACGCTAATTCACCCCTCCACTTT.

V usage is TRBV4-3 and J usage is TRBJ2-7; 8 bases map to TRBD1. Germline V lookup: CDR1 LGHNA, CDR2 YSLEER. Losses at the gene ends were 0 bases for V and 3 bases for J; bases not matched to a gene: 7. CDR3 length: 16 amino acids. For the CDR3, the DNA is TGCGCCAGCAGCCAAGATTCTAGGACAGGGAGCTACGAGCAGTACTTC. Its protein is CASSQDSRTGSYEQYF.

This chain uses TRBV6-5 with TRBJ1-1, with 9 bases matching TRBD1. Germline loops: CDR1 MNHEY, CDR2 SVGAGI. There are 15 residues in the CDR3. The trim removed 7 bases at V and 1 base at J, leaving 7 bases unmatched. CDR3 sequence: CASTLEDRGNTEAFF. CDR3 coding DNA: TGTGCCAGCACACTAGAGGACAGGGGGAACACTGAAGCTTTCTTT.

The chain links TRBV6-2 or TRBV6-3 to TRBJ1-1; 7 bases match TRBD1. The CDR3 spans 14 residues. Germline-derived CDR1 and CDR2 are MNHEY and SVGEGT. Trimming removed 4 bases from V and 0 bases from J; junction bases left unmatched: 2. The CDR3 is CASSWGQLNTEAFF. CDR3 coding DNA: TGTGCCAGCAGTTGGGGACAGTTGAACACTGAAGCTTTCTTT.

This clone came up once. The chain employs TRBV3-1 (or the pseudogene TRBV3-2) and TRBJ2-7; the D is unclear. Germline lookup yields CDR1 LGHDT and CDR2 YNNKEL (reference sequence). The CDR3 has 13 residues. Trimming took 1 base from V and 6 from J, leaving 10 bases between them. This CDR3 is CASSQASLGEQYF. In nucleotides, the CDR3 is TGTGCCAGCAGCCAAGCCTCGCTCGGCGAGCAGTACTTC.

This chain connects TRBV11-2 to TRBJ2-1, with D possibly matching TRBD1 (7 bases). The CDR3 length is 15 residues. The germline V and J ends were trimmed by 3 bases and 5 bases, with 14 bases remaining between them. The germline CDR1 and CDR2 sequences are SGHAT and FQNNGV. The DNA for the CDR3 is TGTGCCAGCAGCTTGGCTGCGGGACAGAACAATGAGCAGTTCTTC. Protein sequence: CASSLAAGQNNEQFF.

The chain combines TRBV12-5 with TRBJ2-3, with 8 positions matching TRBD1. The germline gives CDR1 LGHNT, CDR2 FRNRAP. This CDR3 contains 14 residues. V was clipped by 4 bases and J by 2 bases; unmatched bases: 2. The CDR3: CASGSGQDTDTQYF. In nucleotides, the CDR3 is TGTGCTAGTGGTTCGGGACAGGACACAGATACGCAGTATTTT.

The gene calls are TRBV29-1 and TRBJ2-4, with 13 bases aligning to TRBD2. Trimming removed 7 bases from V and 3 bases from J; junction bases left unmatched: 3. This CDR3 has 14 amino acids. The germline V gene has CDR1 SQVTM and CDR2 ANQGSEA. The CDR3 nucleotides are TGCAGCGCCGGACTAGCGGGGGTCAAAAACATTCAGTACTTC. Protein: CSAGLAGVKNIQYF.